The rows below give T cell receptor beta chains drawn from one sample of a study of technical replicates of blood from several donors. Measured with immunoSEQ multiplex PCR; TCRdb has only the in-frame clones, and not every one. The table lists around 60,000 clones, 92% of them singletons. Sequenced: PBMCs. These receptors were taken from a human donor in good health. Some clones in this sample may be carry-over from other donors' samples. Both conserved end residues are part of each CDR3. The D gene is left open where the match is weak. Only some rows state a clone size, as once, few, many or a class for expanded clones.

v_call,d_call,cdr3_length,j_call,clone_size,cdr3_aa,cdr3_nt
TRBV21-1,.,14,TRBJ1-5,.,CASSARDTHQPQHF,TGTGCCAGCAGCGCACGGGACACTCATCAGCCCCAGCATTTT
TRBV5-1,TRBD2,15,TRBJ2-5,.,CASSGIAGGQETQYF,TGCGCCAGCAGCGGAATAGCGGGGGGGCAAGAGACCCAGTACTTC
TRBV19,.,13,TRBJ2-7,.,CASSFSSSYEQYF,TGTGCCAGTAGTTTTTCTAGTTCGTACGAGCAGTACTTC
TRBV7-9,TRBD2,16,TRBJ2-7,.,CASSPTSGGAIHEQYF,TGTGCCAGCAGCCCTACTAGCGGGGGGGCTATCCACGAGCAGTACTTC
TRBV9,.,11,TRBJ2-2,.,CASGGRGELFF,TGTGCCAGCGGAGGGCGAGGGGAGCTGTTTTTT
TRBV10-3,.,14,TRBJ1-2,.,CAISAGAVGYGYTF,TGTGCCATCAGTGCAGGGGCGGTGGGCTATGGCTACACCTTC
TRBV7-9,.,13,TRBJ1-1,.,CASSLRGGTEAFF,TGTGCCAGCAGCTTAAGAGGGGGCACTGAAGCTTTCTTT
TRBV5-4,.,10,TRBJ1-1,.,CAVGNTEAFF,TGTGCCGTCGGGAACACTGAAGCTTTCTTT
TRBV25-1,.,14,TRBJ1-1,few,CASSASTRNTEAFF,TGTGCCAGCAGTGCCTCGACTCGAAACACTGAAGCTTTCTTT
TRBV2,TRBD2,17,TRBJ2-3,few,CASSAQGRGSRADTQYF,TGTGCCAGCAGTGCCCAAGGGCGCGGGAGTAGGGCAGATACGCAGTATTTT
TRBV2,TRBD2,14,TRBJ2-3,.,CASPVGLALDTQYF,TGTGCCAGCCCGGTGGGACTAGCTCTAGATACGCAGTATTTT
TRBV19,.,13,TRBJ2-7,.,CASSRARAYEQYF,TGTGCCAGTAGCCGGGCGAGGGCCTACGAGCAGTACTTC
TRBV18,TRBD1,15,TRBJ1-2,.,CASSPTGQGALGYTF,TGTGCCAGCTCACCGACGGGTCAGGGGGCGCTGGGCTACACCTTC
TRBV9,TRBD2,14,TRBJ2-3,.,CASSAGTNTDTQYF,TGTGCCAGCAGCGCAGGGACTAACACAGATACGCAGTATTTT
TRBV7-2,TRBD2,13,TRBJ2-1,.,CASSPKPSGPQFF,TGTGCCAGCAGCCCAAAACCTAGCGGACCGCAGTTCTTC
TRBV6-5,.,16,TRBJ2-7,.,CASSYSKVAYGYEQYF,TGTGCCAGCAGTTACTCGAAGGTAGCGTACGGCTACGAGCAGTACTTC
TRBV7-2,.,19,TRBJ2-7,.,CASSLGTKHRANFPYEQYF,TGTGCCAGCAGCTTAGGCACAAAACACAGGGCAAACTTTCCCTACGAGCAGTACTTC
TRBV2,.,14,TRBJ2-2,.,CASMNRENTGELFF,TGTGCCAGTATGAACAGGGAGAACACCGGGGAGCTGTTTTTT
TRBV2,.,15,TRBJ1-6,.,CASIPVAAVNSPLHF,TGTGCCAGCATACCCGTCGCGGCAGTTAATTCACCCCTCCACTTT
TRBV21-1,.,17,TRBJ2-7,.,CASTEQGDPRRTYEQYF,TGTGCCAGCACCGAACAGGGAGATCCACGAAGGACCTACGAGCAGTACTTC
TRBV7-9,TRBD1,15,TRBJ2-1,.,CASSWWDRGGNEQFF,TGTGCCAGCAGCTGGTGGGACAGGGGTGGGAATGAGCAGTTCTTC
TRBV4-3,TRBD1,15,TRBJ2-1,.,CASSQRQGEGNEQFF,TGCGCCAGCAGCCAACGACAGGGTGAGGGGAATGAGCAGTTCTTC